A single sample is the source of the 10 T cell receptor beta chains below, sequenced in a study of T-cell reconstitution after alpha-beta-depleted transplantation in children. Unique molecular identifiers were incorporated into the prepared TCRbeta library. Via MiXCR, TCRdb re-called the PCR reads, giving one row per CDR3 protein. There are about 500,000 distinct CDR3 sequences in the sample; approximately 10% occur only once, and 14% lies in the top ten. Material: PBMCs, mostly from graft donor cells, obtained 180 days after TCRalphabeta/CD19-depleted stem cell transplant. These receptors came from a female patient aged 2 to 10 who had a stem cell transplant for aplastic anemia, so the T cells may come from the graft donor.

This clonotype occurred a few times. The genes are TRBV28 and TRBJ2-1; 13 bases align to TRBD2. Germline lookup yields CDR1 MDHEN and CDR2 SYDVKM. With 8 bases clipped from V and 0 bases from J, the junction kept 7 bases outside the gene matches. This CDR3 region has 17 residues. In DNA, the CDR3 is TGTGCCAGCTTGGGGACTAGCGGGGAGAGCTCCTACAATGAGCAGTTCTTC. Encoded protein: CASLGTSGESSYNEQFF. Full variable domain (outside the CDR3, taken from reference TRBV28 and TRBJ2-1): DVKVTQSSRYLVKRTGEKVFLECVQDMDHENMFWYRQDPGLGLRLIYFSYDVKMKEKGDIPEGYSVSREKKERFSLILESASTNQTSMYLCASLGTSGESSYNEQFFGPGTRLTVL.

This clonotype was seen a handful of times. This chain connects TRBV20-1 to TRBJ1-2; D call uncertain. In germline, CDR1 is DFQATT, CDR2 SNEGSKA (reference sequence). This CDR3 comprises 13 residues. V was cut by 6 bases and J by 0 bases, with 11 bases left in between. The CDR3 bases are TGCAGTGCCGGAACAGTTACTAACTATGGCTACACCTTC. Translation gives CSAGTVTNYGYTF.

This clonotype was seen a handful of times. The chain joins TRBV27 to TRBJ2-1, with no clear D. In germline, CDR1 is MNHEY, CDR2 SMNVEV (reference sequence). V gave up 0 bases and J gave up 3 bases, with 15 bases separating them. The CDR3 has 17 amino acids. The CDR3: CASSLSNARAIYNEQFF. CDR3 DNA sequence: TGTGCCAGCAGTTTATCGAATGCTAGAGCCATCTACAATGAGCAGTTCTTC.

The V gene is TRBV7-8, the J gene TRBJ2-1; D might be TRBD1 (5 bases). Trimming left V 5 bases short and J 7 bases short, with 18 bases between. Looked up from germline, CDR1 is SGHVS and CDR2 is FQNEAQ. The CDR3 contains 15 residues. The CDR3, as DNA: TGTGCCAGCAGCATAGTGGTACAGGTGTCTAATGAGCAGTTCTTC. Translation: CASSIVVQVSNEQFF.

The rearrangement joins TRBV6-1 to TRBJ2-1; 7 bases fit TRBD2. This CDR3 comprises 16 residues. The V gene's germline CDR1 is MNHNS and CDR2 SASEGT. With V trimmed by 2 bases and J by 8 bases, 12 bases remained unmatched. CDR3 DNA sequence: TGTGCCAGCAGTGAACGTGGCGGGAGCTGGTTCCATGAGCAGTTCTTC. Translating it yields CASSERGGSWFHEQFF.

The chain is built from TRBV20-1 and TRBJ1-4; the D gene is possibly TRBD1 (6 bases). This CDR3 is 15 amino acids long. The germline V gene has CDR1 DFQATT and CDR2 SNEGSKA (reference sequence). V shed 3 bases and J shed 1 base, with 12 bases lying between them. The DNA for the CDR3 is TGCAGTGCTAGGACCAGAGGGGGAACTAATGAAAAACTGTTTTTT. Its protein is CSARTRGGTNEKLFF.

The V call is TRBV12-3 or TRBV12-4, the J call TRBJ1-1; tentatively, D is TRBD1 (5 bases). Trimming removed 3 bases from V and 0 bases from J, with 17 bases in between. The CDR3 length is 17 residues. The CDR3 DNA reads TGTGCCAGCAGTTTTGGGGGTTCGTATGGGTTGAACACTGAAGCTTTCTTT. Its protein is CASSFGGSYGLNTEAFF.

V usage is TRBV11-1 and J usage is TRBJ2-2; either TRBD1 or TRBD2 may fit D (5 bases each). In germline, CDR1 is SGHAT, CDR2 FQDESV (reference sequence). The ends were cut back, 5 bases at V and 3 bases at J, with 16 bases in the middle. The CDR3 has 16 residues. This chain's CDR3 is CASSRGPGSDTGELFF. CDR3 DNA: TGTGCCAGCAGCCGCGGGCCAGGGAGTGACACCGGGGAGCTGTTTTTT.

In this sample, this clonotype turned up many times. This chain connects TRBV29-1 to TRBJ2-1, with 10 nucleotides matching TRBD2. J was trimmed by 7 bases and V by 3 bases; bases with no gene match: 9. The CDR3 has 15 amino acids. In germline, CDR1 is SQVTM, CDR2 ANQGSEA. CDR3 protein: CSVDPTSGTGNEQFF. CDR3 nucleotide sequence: TGCAGCGTTGATCCTACTAGCGGGACGGGTAATGAGCAGTTCTTC.

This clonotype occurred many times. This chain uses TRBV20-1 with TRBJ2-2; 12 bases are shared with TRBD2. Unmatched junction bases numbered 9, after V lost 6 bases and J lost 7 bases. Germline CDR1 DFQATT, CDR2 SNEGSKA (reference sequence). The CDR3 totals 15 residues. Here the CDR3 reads CSAPPSGRAYGELFF. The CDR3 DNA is TGCAGTGCACCCCCTAGCGGGAGGGCCTACGGGGAGCTGTTTTTT.